A selection of T cell receptor beta chains follows, all from one sample in a study of CD8 T cells in ankylosing spondylitis. TCRdb independently ran MiXCR on the 5' RACE reads; one entry per CDR3 protein. The sample includes about 140,000 distinct CDR3 sequences, more than 5.5% of them seen just once. Sequenced material: blood, either unsorted or a sorted T cell fraction (not recorded which). The receptors originated from a female donor with ankylosing spondylitis or in good health (not recorded which). The CDR3 runs from the conserved cysteine through the conserved F or W. A D gene is named only where the DNA matches it firmly. Size tells how often a clone was seen, or its class if it is expanded.

clone size | J gene | V gene | D gene | CDR3 protein | CDR3 DNA
many | TRBJ1-6 | TRBV4-3 | . | CASSQDWQADNSPLHF | TGCGCCAGCAGCCAAGATTGGCAGGCGGATAATTCACCCCTCCACTTT
many | TRBJ2-1 | TRBV20-1 | TRBD2 | CSAILSGGRHNEQFF | TGCAGTGCTATCCTGAGCGGGGGGAGGCACAATGAGCAGTTCTTC
many | TRBJ1-5 | TRBV7-2 | . | CASSLEGGNQPQHF | TGTGCCAGCAGCTTAGAGGGAGGCAATCAGCCCCAGCATTTT
few | TRBJ2-3 | TRBV28 | . | CASSGVGDTQYF | TGTGCCAGCAGCGGGGTGGGAGATACGCAGTATTTT
many | TRBJ1-5 | TRBV20-1 | . | CSAPVGGNQPQHF | TGCAGTGCCCCGGTGGGGGGCAATCAGCCCCAGCATTTT
many | TRBJ2-5 | TRBV20-1 | . | CSARTPIETQYF | TGCAGTGCAAGGACCCCCATTGAGACCCAGTACTTC
many | TRBJ1-1 | TRBV7-9 | TRBD1 | CASSYGQENTEAFF | TGTGCCAGCAGCTACGGACAGGAGAACACTGAAGCTTTCTTT
many | TRBJ2-3 | TRBV20-1 | . | CSARDSSTDTQYF | TGCAGTGCTAGAGACAGCAGCACAGATACGCAGTATTTT
many | TRBJ2-7 | TRBV27 | . | CASSSLTYEQYF | TGTGCCAGCAGTTCCCTGACCTACGAGCAGTACTTC
many | TRBJ2-3 | TRBV12-3/TRBV12-4 | . | CASSLMGYGTDTQYF | TGTGCCAGCAGTTTGATGGGTTATGGCACAGATACGCAGTATTTT
many | TRBJ1-2 | TRBV28 | . | CASSPHRGAPNYGYTF | TGTGCCAGCAGTCCCCATCGGGGGGCCCCCAACTATGGCTACACCTTC